The 26 T cell receptor beta chains below were found in one sample sequenced in a study of blood T cell repertoires in COVID-19. TCRdb keeps only in-frame clones here, not all; method: immunoSEQ multiplex PCR. The repertoire holds around 280,000 clones, with roughly 87% as singletons. Input material: peripheral blood. The receptor source for this set is a woman in her forties or fifties who had recovered from COVID-19.

V gene TRBV9 combines with J gene TRBJ1-1; possible D gene TRBD1, 6 bases. The CDR3 consists of 13 residues. CDR1 SGDLS and CDR2 YYNGEE come from the germline V gene. Trimming cost V 3 bases and J 5 bases, with 11 bases left between them. The CDR3 nucleotides are TGTGCCAGCAGCGCACAGGGAGAGACTGAAGCTTTCTTT. It specifies CASSAQGETEAFF.

This clone came up once. The chain couples TRBV2 to TRBJ2-7; 8 bases match TRBD2. Germline V gives CDR1 SNHLY, CDR2 FYNNEI. V shed 4 bases and J 3 bases; nucleotides not matched to a gene: 8. CDR3 length equals 15 residues. CDR3 loop: CASSVISGGNYEQYF. Here the CDR3 DNA reads TGTGCCAGCAGTGTAATAAGCGGGGGAAACTACGAGCAGTACTTC.

This chain links TRBV5-1 with TRBJ1-2, with D perhaps matching TRBD1 (5 bases). From germline, CDR1 is SGHRS and CDR2 YFSETQ. V lost 0 bases and J 7 bases, leaving 16 bases between the germline ends. This CDR3 region has 15 residues. The DNA for the CDR3 is TGCGCCAGCAGCTTGGAATACGGGGGAACCTCTGGCTACACCTTC. Translated: CASSLEYGGTSGYTF.

This sequence joins TRBV11-1 and TRBJ1-1, with 11 bases identical to TRBD1. Germline assignment: CDR1 SGHAT and CDR2 FQDESV (reference sequence). This CDR3 has 17 residues. Germline trimming cut 0 bases from V and 4 bases from J; bases unmatched to any gene: 7. CDR3 protein: CASSLAGTGGSSTEAFF. CDR3 DNA: TGTGCCAGCAGCTTAGCTGGGACAGGGGGTTCGAGCACTGAAGCTTTCTTT. Supplemented by reference TRBV11-1 and TRBJ1-1, the full variable domain reads EAEVAQSPRYKITEKSQAVAFWCDPISGHATLYWYRQILGQGPELLVQFQDESVVDDSQLPKDRFSAERLKGVDSTLKIQPAELGDSAMYLCASSLAGTGGSSTEAFFGQGTRLTVV.

The V call is TRBV20-1, the J call TRBJ2-1, with D unresolved. V dropped 3 bases and J dropped 15 bases, with 15 bases sitting between them. Germline lookup yields CDR1 DFQATT and CDR2 SNEGSKA (reference sequence). The length of the CDR3 is 11 residues. Here the CDR3 DNA reads TGCAGTGCTAGTCGTGGAACAGTCGGGTTCTTC. Amino acids: CSASRGTVGFF.

This clone was seen a single time. The chain combines TRBV6-2 or TRBV6-3 with TRBJ2-1; a weak D match, TRBD2 (5 bases). Trimming stripped 8 bases from V and 5 bases from J, with 19 bases between. CDR1 is MNHEY, CDR2 SVGEGT, per germline. This CDR3 comprises 15 residues. The CDR3 DNA sequence: TGTGCCAGCTGCCCCCCGGGGTGGGGAGACAATGAGCAGTTCTTC. Amino acid sequence: CASCPPGWGDNEQFF.

The J gene is TRBJ2-2, the V gene TRBV6-2 or TRBV6-3; 12 bases align to TRBD2. Germline values: CDR1 MNHEY, CDR2 SVGEGT. After removal of 5 bases from V and 8 bases from J, the junction contained 6 bases not matched to a gene. The CDR3 is made up of 15 amino acids. In nucleotides, the CDR3 is TGTGCCAGCAGTCCGACTAGCGGGAGTATAGGGGAGCTGTTTTTT. It yields the protein CASSPTSGSIGELFF.

The V call is TRBV29-1, the J call TRBJ1-2; D possibly corresponds to TRBD1 (5 bases). The CDR3 sequence is 13 residues long. The V end was cut by 6 bases, the J end by 3 bases, with 14 bases between. The germline V gene encodes CDR1 SQVTM and CDR2 ANQGSEA. The CDR3 DNA sequence: TGCAGCGTCCGGGGGGAGGGCTACTATGGCTACACCTTC. It encodes CSVRGEGYYGYTF.

The chain combines TRBV4-3 with TRBJ2-5; D remains unclear. This CDR3 has 13 amino acids. Trimming shortened V by 3 bases and J by 3 bases, and 8 bases separated the two germline ends. Germline CDR1 is LGHNA and CDR2 is YSLEER. CDR3: CASSQMGEETQYF. The CDR3 region has the DNA TGCGCCAGCAGCCAGATGGGCGAAGAGACCCAGTACTTC.

This clone was seen once. The gene calls are TRBV5-1 and TRBJ2-7, with 8 positions matching TRBD1. CDR3 length equals 14 residues. The V and J ends lost 7 bases and 3 bases, in that order; junction bases with no gene match: 9. Germline V gene sequence: CDR1 SGHRS, CDR2 YFSETQ. The CDR3 nucleotides read TGCGCCAGCGGACAGGGCGATGAAGACTACGAGCAGTACTTC. Translated: CASGQGDEDYEQYF.

V usage is TRBV28 and J usage is TRBJ2-1; D is possibly TRBD1 (6 bases). Germline CDR1 reads MDHEN; CDR2 reads SYDVKM. Between the trimmed V and J ends, which lost 5 bases and 0 bases, there was a span of 14 bases. This CDR3 contains 16 residues. The CDR3, as DNA: TGTGCCAGCAGTCCCGATGGGGGCGGCTCCTACAATGAGCAGTTCTTC. Amino acids: CASSPDGGGSYNEQFF.

This chain links TRBV28 with TRBJ1-2; D is perhaps TRBD1 (5 bases). This CDR3 is 12 amino acids long. Between the trimmed V and J ends, which lost 5 bases and 9 bases, there was a span of 13 bases. The germline gives CDR1 MDHEN, CDR2 SYDVKM. The CDR3 sequence is CASSPNRFSYTF. CDR3 coding DNA: TGTGCCAGCAGTCCTAACAGGTTTAGCTACACCTTC.

This clone has just a few counts. The chain couples TRBV7-6 to TRBJ1-5, with 7 positions matching TRBD1. V was clipped by 5 bases and J by 10 bases; unmatched bases: 17. The CDR3 sequence is 16 residues long. Germline loops: CDR1 SGHVS, CDR2 FNYEAQ. CDR3 in DNA: TGTGCCAGCAGCCTCACGGGACAGCCCACCGGTGACCCCCAGCATTTT. Translation gives CASSLTGQPTGDPQHF.

The chain is built from TRBV16 and TRBJ1-2; D not resolved. Trimming stripped 5 bases from V and 4 bases from J, with 17 bases between. The CDR3 sequence is 15 residues long. CDR1 KGHSY and CDR2 FQNENV come from the germline V gene. The CDR3 here is CASSSNSRGFYGYTF. CDR3 bases: TGTGCCAGCAGCTCCAACTCTCGCGGGTTCTATGGCTACACCTTC.

V usage is TRBV5-6 and J usage is TRBJ2-3; 7 positions agree with TRBD2. CDR3 size: 15 residues. Germline trimming cut 0 bases from V and 5 bases from J; bases unmatched to any gene: 6. Germline assignment: CDR1 SGHDT and CDR2 YYEEEE. The CDR3 loop reads CASSLAKWGGDTQYF. In DNA, the CDR3 is TGTGCCAGCAGCTTGGCCAAGTGGGGGGGAGATACGCAGTATTTT.

This chain joins TRBV5-5 and TRBJ1-2, with 8 bases matching TRBD1. This CDR3 is built from 15 residues. The J segment lost 8 bases and the V segment lost 1 base, leaving 10 bases of the junction unmatched. Germline CDR1 reads SGHKS; CDR2 reads YYEKEE (reference sequence). The CDR3 is CASSLIAQGARGYTF. The CDR3, as DNA: TGTGCCAGCAGCTTGATCGCGCAGGGGGCGCGGGGCTACACCTTC.

The genes are TRBV30 and TRBJ2-6, with TRBD2 as a possible D gene (5 bases). CDR1 is GTSNPN and CDR2 is SVGIG in the germline V gene (reference sequence). The CDR3 consists of 12 residues. Deletions cut 5 bases from V and 5 bases from J, with 7 bases between. CDR3 nucleotides: TGTGCCTGGGGGGAGCGGGCCAACGTCCTGACTTTC. This sequence encodes CAWGERANVLTF.

V usage is TRBV7-9 and J usage is TRBJ2-7, with 7 bases fitting TRBD1. V was pared by 0 bases and J by 1 base, with 9 bases of the junction left unmatched. CDR1 is SEHNR and CDR2 is FQNEAQ in the germline V gene (reference sequence). The CDR3 has 17 amino acids. CDR3 coding DNA: TGTGCCAGCAGCTTAGCGCTCAGAAACAGGGGTTCCTACGAGCAGTACTTC. This gives the protein CASSLALRNRGSYEQYF.

CDR3 region: CASSSTGGLNTEAFF. The CDR3 region has the DNA TGCGCCAGCAGCTCTACTGGGGGACTCAACACTGAAGCTTTCTTT. This rearrangement joins TRBV5-1 to TRBJ1-1, with a possible D match to TRBD1 (5 bases). V lost 3 bases and J lost 2, with 14 bases in between. Per the germline V gene, CDR1 is SGHRS and CDR2 is YFSETQ. The length of the CDR3 is 15 residues.

The gene calls are TRBV19 and TRBJ1-2; 11 bases fit TRBD1. The CDR3 runs to 18 residues. The trim removed 4 bases at V and 5 bases at J, leaving 15 bases unmatched. Germline V lookup: CDR1 LNHDA, CDR2 SQIVND (reference sequence). The CDR3, as DNA: TGTGCCAGTAGTACGAAACGCATGGGACAGGGGGTCGAATATGGCTACACCTTC. This encodes CASSTKRMGQGVEYGYTF.

The chain carries TRBV28 and TRBJ1-6, with 10 bases identical to TRBD1. The CDR3 has 17 residues. Germline values: CDR1 MDHEN, CDR2 SYDVKM. The trim removed 6 bases at V and 1 base at J, leaving 6 bases unmatched. In DNA form, the CDR3 reads TGTGCCAGCAGGAGCCCGGGACAGGGGTCCTATAATTCACCCCTCCACTTT. It is translated as CASRSPGQGSYNSPLHF. Variable domain in full (rest from reference TRBV28 and TRBJ1-6): DVKVTQSSRYLVKRTGEKVFLECVQDMDHENMFWYRQDPGLGLRLIYFSYDVKMKEKGDIPEGYSVSREKKERFSLILESASTNQTSMYLCASRSPGQGSYNSPLHFGNGTRLTVT.

This chain links TRBV9 with TRBJ2-1, with 9 bases aligning to TRBD2. V trimming: 4 bases; J trimming: 0 bases; junction bases outside the gene matches: 11. The CDR3 is 18 residues long. The germline CDR1 and CDR2 sequences are SGDLS and YYNGEE. The CDR3 region has the DNA TGTGCCAGCAGCCCCCTAGCGGGACTGGGGTACTCCTACAATGAGCAGTTCTTC. Residues: CASSPLAGLGYSYNEQFF.

This chain connects TRBV4-2 to TRBJ1-6, with D possibly being TRBD1 (6 bases). V was trimmed by 0 bases and J by 1 base, leaving 13 bases between them. Germline loops: CDR1 LGHNA, CDR2 YNFKEQ. The CDR3 length is 18 residues. CDR3 bases: TGTGCCAGCAGCCAAGATCCAGGGGCGCGGTCCTATAATTCACCCCTCCACTTT. This gives the protein CASSQDPGARSYNSPLHF.

The chain joins TRBV5-1 to TRBJ2-5, with D possibly TRBD2 on 5 matching bases. This CDR3 comprises 14 residues. V lost 2 bases and J lost 1, with 9 bases in between. CDR1 is SGHRS, CDR2 YFSETQ, per germline. In DNA, the CDR3 is TGCGCCAGCAGCTTAGGACTGTCCCAAGAGACCCAGTACTTC. It is translated as CASSLGLSQETQYF.

The rearrangement uses TRBV19 and TRBJ2-1; TRBD2 matches at 9 bases. Germline loops: CDR1 LNHDA, CDR2 SQIVND (reference sequence). The trim removed 4 bases at V and 10 bases at J, leaving 5 bases unmatched. The CDR3 consists of 13 residues. In DNA, the CDR3 is TGTGCCAGTAGTAGCGGGAGGGCCGGGGAGCAGTTCTTC. As protein: CASSSGRAGEQFF. The full variable domain, completed using reference TRBV19 and TRBJ2-1, is DGGITQSPKYLFRKEGQNVTLSCEQNLNHDAMYWYRQDPGQGLRLIYYSQIVNDFQKGDIAEGYSVSREKKESFPLTVTSAQKNPTAFYLCASSSGRAGEQFFGPGTRLTVL.

The chain is built from TRBV5-1 and TRBJ1-2; D is possibly TRBD1 (6 bases). Trimming removed 4 bases at V and 5 bases at J, with 12 bases between. CDR1 SGHRS and CDR2 YFSETQ come from the germline V gene. CDR3 size: 13 residues. CDR3 region: CASSLRTEYGYTF. The CDR3 DNA follows: TGCGCCAGCAGCCTCCGGACAGAGTATGGCTACACCTTC. The full variable domain, in which reference TRBV5-1 and TRBJ1-2 provide the parts outside the CDR3, is KAGVTQTPRYLIKTRGQQVTLSCSPISGHRSVSWYQQTPGQGLQFLFEYFSETQRNKGNFPGRFSGRQFSNSRSEMNVSTLELGDSALYLCASSLRTEYGYTFGSGTRLTVV.